This T cell receptor (beta chain) was profiled in a study of blood T cell repertoires in COVID-19. Study-wide background: From the United States, Italy and Spain came samples of acute and convalescent COVID-19. The cDNA or gDNA used as material had been derived from T cells, B-cell-depleted T cells, or PBMCs.

As originally analysed: Estimation of nucleated cell counts was performed using reference gene primer amplification. Assay used: immunoSEQ multiplex PCR; TCRdb lists only in-frame clones, some missing. Clonal size and the V and J genes are those of that table, whereas D and trimming came from the DNA. Altogether 27,000 or so clones are present, around 90% being singletons, with the ten largest covering 2.8%. V was trimmed by 5 bases and J by 3 bases, leaving 19 bases between them. Germline V gene lookup returns CDR1 SGHVS and CDR2 FNYEAQ. The CDR3 loop spans 16 amino acids. Sequencing was performed on peripheral blood. The receptor was isolated from a human donor in a cohort sampled during active COVID-19. The rearrangement uses TRBV7-6 and TRBJ1-1; D may be TRBD1 (5 bases). CDR3 coding DNA: TGTGCCAGCAGCGAAACATGGGCAGGGCCCGACACTGAAGCTTTCTTT. Translated: CASSETWAGPDTEAFF.